This is a list of T cell receptor beta chains from one sample in a study of cytomegalovirus exposure and HLA in healthy donors. Generated by immunoSEQ multiplex PCR, the TCRdb table keeps only in-frame clones and is missing some. The sample lists under 150,000 clones; over 65% were seen once. Sequencing was carried out using PBMCs. Receptors were obtained from a male donor in good health and CMV-seronegative. CDR3s include the opening cysteine and the closing phenylalanine or tryptophan. The order of the fields is clone size, D gene, CDR3 length, J gene, V gene, CDR3 protein, CDR3 DNA. A D gene is named only where the DNA matches it firmly. Not all rows give a size; the values are once, few, many and, for expanded clones, a class.

>-|TRBD1|14|TRBJ1-1|TRBV5-4
CASSLAGTVTEAFF
TGTGCCAGCAGCTTGGCCGGGACAGTCACTGAAGCTTTCTTT
>-|TRBD1|16|TRBJ2-7|TRBV27
CASSSRLGTGGLEQYF
TGTGCCAGCAGTTCCCGTCTCGGGACAGGGGGTCTCGAGCAGTACTTC
>-|TRBD1|17|TRBJ2-5|TRBV4-3
CASSQDRQGISQETQYF
TGCGCCAGCAGCCAAGACCGACAGGGGATTAGCCAAGAGACCCAGTACTTC
>-|-|13|TRBJ2-7|TRBV27
CASSLSATYEQYF
TGTGCCAGCAGTTTAAGCGCGACCTACGAGCAGTACTTC
>-|TRBD2|15|TRBJ2-7|TRBV30
CAWSVGAGVTYEQYF
TGTGCCTGGAGTGTGGGAGCGGGAGTAACCTACGAGCAGTACTTC
>few|-|14|TRBJ2-7|TRBV21-1
CASSNDRDWHEQYF
TGTGCCAGCAGTAACGACAGGGATTGGCACGAGCAGTACTTC
>-|TRBD1|16|TRBJ2-7|TRBV7-8
CASSFQRGLSSYEQYF
TGTGCCAGCAGCTTCCAAAGGGGGCTGAGCTCCTACGAGCAGTACTTC
>-|-|13|TRBJ2-1|TRBV2
CASSIPPMGRAFF
TGTGCCAGCAGTATCCCCCCAATGGGGCGCGCGTTCTTC
>-|-|19|TRBJ2-1|TRBV7-9
CASSPRGGFTPTNYNEQFF
TGTGCCAGCAGCCCGAGGGGGGGGTTCACCCCCACGAACTACAATGAGCAGTTCTTC
>-|-|14|TRBJ1-6|TRBV27
CASSLSLDISPLHF
TGTGCCAGCAGCCTCAGCTTGGACATATCACCCCTCCACTTT
>once|-|13|TRBJ2-6|TRBV6-5
CASRESGANVLTF
TGTGCCAGCCGGGAATCTGGGGCCAACGTCCTGACTTTC
>few|-|11|TRBJ1-1|TRBV6-5
CASSYNREAFF
TGTGCCAGCAGTTACAACAGGGAAGCTTTCTTT
>-|-|15|TRBJ2-7|TRBV19
CASSMGLGRSYEQYF
TGTGCCAGTAGTATGGGCCTTGGGAGGTCCTACGAGCAGTACTTC
>once|-|14|TRBJ1-2|TRBV7-2
CASKPGGANYGYTF
TGTGCCAGCAAACCCGGGGGAGCTAACTATGGCTACACCTTC
>-|-|15|TRBJ2-5|TRBV4-3
CASSEGVGGPGTQYF
TGCGCCAGCAGCGAAGGGGTTGGCGGGCCGGGGACCCAGTACTTC
>-|TRBD1|15|TRBJ2-3|TRBV19
CASRRTGGLTDTQYF
TGTGCCAGTAGGCGGACAGGGGGCCTCACAGATACGCAGTATTTT
>-|-|13|TRBJ2-7|TRBV25-1
CASSVPPSYEQYF
TGTGCCAGCAGTGTCCCCCCCAGCTACGAGCAGTACTTC
>few|-|15|TRBJ1-2|TRBV10-3
CAISVSGDLFYGYTF
TGTGCCATCAGTGTTTCGGGGGATCTATTCTATGGCTACACCTTC
>-|-|15|TRBJ2-7|TRBV14
CASNTAYQGTYEQYF
TGTGCCAGCAATACGGCATATCAGGGAACCTACGAGCAGTACTTC
>-|TRBD2|17|TRBJ2-7|TRBV11-1
CASSLDAPAGVRYEQYF
TGTGCCAGCAGCTTAGACGCTCCAGCGGGAGTTCGGTACGAGCAGTACTTC
>once|TRBD2|16|TRBJ2-7|TRBV10-1
CASSDPGASGNYEQYF
TGCGCCAGCAGTGACCCCGGGGCTAGCGGGAACTACGAGCAGTACTTC
>-|TRBD1|14|TRBJ1-1|TRBV27
CASSLGQGITEAFF
TGTGCCAGCAGTTTAGGACAGGGGATCACTGAAGCTTTCTTT
>-|TRBD2|15|TRBJ2-3|TRBV27
CASSYWGAGADTQYF
TGTGCCAGCAGTTACTGGGGAGCGGGAGCAGATACGCAGTATTTT
>-|TRBD1|13|TRBJ1-1|TRBV7-2
CASSGDRQTEAFF
TGTGCCAGCAGCGGGGACAGGCAAACTGAAGCTTTCTTT
>-|-|11|TRBJ2-1|TRBV9
CASSVANEQFF
TGTGCCAGCAGCGTAGCGAATGAGCAGTTCTTC
>-|-|13|TRBJ1-1|TRBV15
CATSRDSRAEAFF
TGTGCCACCAGCAGAGATTCCAGGGCTGAAGCTTTCTTT
>-|-|14|TRBJ2-1|TRBV6-5
CASSASSTSRGQFF
TGTGCCAGCAGTGCCTCTTCTACAAGTCGGGGGCAGTTCTTC
>once|TRBD2|15|TRBJ2-5|TRBV4-2
CASSPKRERSETQYF
TGTGCCAGCAGCCCTAAGCGGGAGAGGAGCGAGACCCAGTACTTC
>-|-|13|TRBJ1-5|TRBV19
CASSKGGRQPQHF
TGTGCCAGTAGTAAAGGGGGACGACAGCCCCAGCATTTT
>-|TRBD1|15|TRBJ1-2|TRBV5-8
CASSLWTGGDYGYTF
TGTGCCAGCAGCTTGTGGACAGGAGGTGACTATGGCTACACCTTC
>-|TRBD2|18|TRBJ2-1|TRBV25-1
CASSESPPLAGSPGEQFF
TGTGCCAGCAGTGAATCCCCCCCACTAGCGGGATCGCCCGGTGAGCAGTTCTTC
>-|TRBD2|18|TRBJ2-2|TRBV5-6
CASLPGLAGRMNTGELFF
TGTGCCAGCCTACCGGGACTAGCGGGACGGATGAACACCGGGGAGCTGTTTTTT
>-|-|15|TRBJ2-2|TRBV2
CASRLDLRNTGELFF
TGTGCCAGCCGCCTCGATTTGAGGAACACCGGGGAGCTGTTTTTT
>-|TRBD2|16|TRBJ2-2|TRBV9
CASSVAGGGNTGELFF
TGTGCCAGCAGCGTAGCAGGCGGGGGGAACACCGGGGAGCTGTTTTTT
>-|-|13|TRBJ1-2|TRBV19
CASTGSGLRGYTF
TGTGCCAGTACGGGCAGCGGACTTCGTGGCTACACCTTC
>-|TRBD2|18|TRBJ2-7|TRBV4-3
CASSQAYKKGTSSYEQYF
TGCGCCAGCAGCCAAGCATACAAAAAGGGGACTAGCTCCTACGAGCAGTACTTC
>-|-|14|TRBJ2-4|TRBV6-5
CASSPARPEYIQYF
TGTGCCAGCAGTCCAGCGAGGCCGGAATACATTCAGTACTTC
>-|TRBD2|15|TRBJ2-3|TRBV7-9
CASSLLAGGPDTQYF
TGTGCCAGCAGCTTACTAGCGGGAGGACCAGATACGCAGTATTTT
>-|TRBD1|15|TRBJ2-1|TRBV13
CASSNPGQGYNEQFF
TGTGCCAGCAGCAACCCGGGACAGGGTTACAATGAGCAGTTCTTC
>-|TRBD2|13|TRBJ2-2|TRBV19
CASRLAGTGELFF
TGTGCCAGTAGACTAGCGGGAACCGGGGAGCTGTTTTTT
>-|-|13|TRBJ1-2|TRBV29-1
CSVSVQGNYGYTF
TGCAGCGTTAGTGTCCAGGGCAACTATGGCTACACCTTC
>-|-|12|TRBJ2-1|TRBV28
CASKSFYNEQFF
TGTGCCAGCAAATCCTTTTACAATGAGCAGTTCTTC
>-|TRBD2|16|TRBJ2-7|TRBV28
CASSGAGTSGSYEQYF
TGTGCCAGCAGTGGCGCCGGGACTAGCGGGAGCTACGAGCAGTACTTC